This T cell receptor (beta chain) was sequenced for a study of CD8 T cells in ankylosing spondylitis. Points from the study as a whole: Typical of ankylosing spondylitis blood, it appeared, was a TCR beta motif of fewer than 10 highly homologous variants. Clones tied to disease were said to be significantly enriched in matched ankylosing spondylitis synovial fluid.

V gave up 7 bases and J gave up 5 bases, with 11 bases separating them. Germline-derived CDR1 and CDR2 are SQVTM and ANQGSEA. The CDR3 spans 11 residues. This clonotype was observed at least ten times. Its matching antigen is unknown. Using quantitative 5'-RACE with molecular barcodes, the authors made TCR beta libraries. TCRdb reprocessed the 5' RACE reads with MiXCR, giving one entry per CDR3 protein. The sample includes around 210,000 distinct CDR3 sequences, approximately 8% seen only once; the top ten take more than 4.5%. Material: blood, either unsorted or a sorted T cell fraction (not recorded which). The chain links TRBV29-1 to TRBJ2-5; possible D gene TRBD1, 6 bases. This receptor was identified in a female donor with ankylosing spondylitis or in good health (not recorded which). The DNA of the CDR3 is TGCAGCGGGGGGCGCGGGGAGACCCAGTACTTC. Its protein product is CSGGRGETQYF.